This is a list of T cell receptor beta chains from one sample in a study of CD8 T cells in ankylosing spondylitis. TCRdb re-called the 5' RACE reads with MiXCR, one entry per CDR3 protein. The sample has 750,000 to 850,000 distinct CDR3 sequences, about 10% seen once; the top ten hold 0.51%. The sequencing sample was made of blood, either unsorted or a sorted T cell fraction (not recorded which). The source of these receptors is a male donor with ankylosing spondylitis. The CDR3 runs from the conserved cysteine through the conserved F or W. The D gene is left open where the match is weak. The size of a clone is reported for some rows only, either as once, few or many, or as a class for expanded clones.

size	D	V	J	DNA	CDR3
-	-	TRBV19	TRBJ1-2	TGTGCCAGTAGCGTCCTGGACAGCCCAGGTGGCTACACCTTC	CASSVLDSPGGYTF
-	TRBD1	TRBV5-1	TRBJ2-3	TGCGCCAGCAGCTTGGACAGGGGGTTCTATCGCACAGATACGCAGTATTTT	CASSLDRGFYRTDTQYF
-	-	TRBV29-1	TRBJ1-2	TGCAGCGTCGCCCGAGGACGGTTGGATGGCTACACCTTC	CSVARGRLDGYTF
many	-	TRBV20-1	TRBJ2-7	TGCAGTGCCGCACGTGTCAGTACCTACGAGCAGTACTTC	CSAARVSTYEQYF
few	-	TRBV28	TRBJ1-1	TGTGCCAGCAGTTTATTAGTAGGGCGGGCTTTCTTT	CASSLLVGRAFF
-	-	TRBV7-2	TRBJ1-2	TGTGCCAGCAGCTTTTATCCGGAGGGCTACACCTTC	CASSFYPEGYTF
many	-	TRBV7-2	TRBJ1-2	TGTGCCAGCAGCCTAGGACCTATGAGATACTATGGCTACACCTTC	CASSLGPMRYYGYTF
few	TRBD1	TRBV20-1	TRBJ1-1	TGCAGTGCTGCCCCCGCAGGGGGGTACACTGAAGCTTTCTTT	CSAAPAGGYTEAFF
few	-	TRBV7-3	TRBJ2-4	TGTGCCAGCAGCTTGAGTGGGGAGGACATTCAGTACTTC	CASSLSGEDIQYF
-	-	TRBV10-3	TRBJ2-3	TGTGCCATCGGGAAGAACACAGATACGCAGTATTTT	CAIGKNTDTQYF
many	TRBD2	TRBV20-1	TRBJ2-1	TGCAGTGCTTCCCACCCCAGCGGGGCCTCAAATGAGCAGTTCTTC	CSASHPSGASNEQFF
-	-	TRBV5-1	TRBJ2-3	TGCGCCAGCAGCTTATCCCCCCAGCGGATTAGCACAGATACGCAGTATTTT	CASSLSPQRISTDTQYF
few	-	TRBV10-3	TRBJ2-5	TGTGCCATCAGTGAGTTCATGAGCGACAACGGAGAGACCCAGTACTTC	CAISEFMSDNGETQYF
many	-	TRBV24-1	TRBJ2-4	TGTGCCACCAGTGACCCTCTCGTAGTCGACATTCAGTACTTC	CATSDPLVVDIQYF
many	-	TRBV7-9	TRBJ2-1	TGTGCCAGCAGCTCGGGCGATGAGCAGTTCTTC	CASSSGDEQFF
-	-	TRBV7-8	TRBJ2-6	TGTGCCAGCAGCTTACTAAACTCTGGGGCCAACGTCCTGACTTTC	CASSLLNSGANVLTF
few	-	TRBV20-1	TRBJ2-1	TGCAGTGCTACCAAGACTAGTTTCGAGCAGTTCTTC	CSATKTSFEQFF
-	TRBD2	TRBV5-4	TRBJ2-5	TGTGCCAGCAGCTTGGCGGGGACTAGCGGGAGTTGGAGGGAGACCCAGTACTTC	CASSLAGTSGSWRETQYF
-	TRBD1	TRBV15	TRBJ1-2	TGTGCCACCAGCTTGGACAGGGGAGGTGGCTACACCTTC	CATSLDRGGGYTF
-	TRBD1	TRBV12-3/TRBV12-4	TRBJ1-2	TGTGCCAGCAGTGCCCCGGGACAGGGCCGTGGCTACACCTTC	CASSAPGQGRGYTF
-	TRBD1	TRBV10-3	TRBJ2-5	TGTGCCACCGGGACAGGGTTTGAGACCCAGTACTTC	CATGTGFETQYF
few	-	TRBV28	TRBJ2-1	TGTGCCAGCATCGGAGTAGCGCGGCAAAACTACAATGAGCAGTTCTTC	CASIGVARQNYNEQFF
few	-	TRBV20-1	TRBJ1-2	TGCAGTGCTAGAGATTCGAAGACAGTTTCGGGTGGCTACACCTTC	CSARDSKTVSGGYTF
few	-	TRBV6-1	TRBJ1-2	TGTGCCAGCAGAGATATAGGGGGGCCCGATAACTATGGCTACACCTTC	CASRDIGGPDNYGYTF
-	-	TRBV5-6	TRBJ2-3	TGTGCCAGCAGCACCCGGACAGCCGACACAGATACGCAGTATTTT	CASSTRTADTDTQYF
few	TRBD2	TRBV18	TRBJ2-1	TGTGCCAGCTCACCACGGACTAGCGTTGACAATGAGCAGTTCTTC	CASSPRTSVDNEQFF
-	-	TRBV18	TRBJ1-2	TGTGCCAGCTCACTGAAGAGTAGTGACTATGGCTACACCTTC	CASSLKSSDYGYTF
few	TRBD2	TRBV20-1	TRBJ2-7	TGCAGTGCTAGAGTGGGCGGGGGGCCCACCTACGAGCAGTACTTC	CSARVGGGPTYEQYF
few	-	TRBV7-2	TRBJ1-4	TGTGCCAGCAGCTTAATCGGGAACACGGAAAAACTGTTTTTT	CASSLIGNTEKLFF
-	-	TRBV20-1	TRBJ2-5	TGCAGTGCTAGAGTCGTGGGGACCCAGTACTTC	CSARVVGTQYF
few	-	TRBV12-3/TRBV12-4	TRBJ2-2	TGTGCCAGCAGTACCCGCCTAGCCAACACCGGGGAGCTGTTTTTT	CASSTRLANTGELFF
few	-	TRBV7-7	TRBJ2-2	TGTGCTAGCAGCCCCCGAGGAGCTTCGAACACCGGGGAGCTGTTTTTT	CASSPRGASNTGELFF
-	-	TRBV27	TRBJ2-5	TGTGCCAGCAGTTCAGTGGGTGCCGGGGAGACCCAGTACTTC	CASSSVGAGETQYF
many	-	TRBV5-1	TRBJ2-5	TGTGCCAGCAGCCTCACCGTCCAAGAGACCCAGTACTTC	CASSLTVQETQYF
-	-	TRBV20-1	TRBJ1-1	TGCAGTGCTAGAGGTGGCCAGTTCACTGAAGCTTTCTTT	CSARGGQFTEAFF
-	-	TRBV27	TRBJ2-6	TGTGCCAGCAGTCGACAGGTGCCACTATCTGGGGCCAACGTCCTGACTTTC	CASSRQVPLSGANVLTF
once	-	TRBV2	TRBJ1-2	TGTGCCAGCAGTGTCCTCGGGGGGGCCAGAGGCTACACCTTC	CASSVLGGARGYTF
once	TRBD1	TRBV24-1	TRBJ1-2	TGTGCCACCAGTGAACAGGGGAACTATGGCTACACCTTC	CATSEQGNYGYTF
many	-	TRBV7-9	TRBJ2-7	TGTGCCAGCAGCTTAGTAGGGCGGGGATCCTCCTACGAGCAGTACTTC	CASSLVGRGSSYEQYF
-	-	TRBV9	TRBJ1-2	TGTGCCAGCAGCGCTGGGCGGCCGGGCTACACCTTC	CASSAGRPGYTF
few	-	TRBV20-1	TRBJ1-1	TGCAGTGTACCCTCCAGGTTTAGGTCCGAAGCTTTCTTT	CSVPSRFRSEAFF